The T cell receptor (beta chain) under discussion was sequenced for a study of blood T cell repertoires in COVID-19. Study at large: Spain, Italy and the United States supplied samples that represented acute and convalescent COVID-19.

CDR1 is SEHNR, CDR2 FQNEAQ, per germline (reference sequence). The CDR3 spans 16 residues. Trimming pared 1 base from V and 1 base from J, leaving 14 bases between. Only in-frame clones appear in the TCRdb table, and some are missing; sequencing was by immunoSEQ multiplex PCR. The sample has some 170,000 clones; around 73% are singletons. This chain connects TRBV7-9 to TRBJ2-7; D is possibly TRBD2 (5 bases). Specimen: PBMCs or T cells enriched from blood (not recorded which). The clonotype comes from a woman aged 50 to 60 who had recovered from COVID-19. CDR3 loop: CASSLGAGRFSYEQYF. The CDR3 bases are TGTGCCAGCAGCTTAGGGGCGGGCCGGTTTTCCTACGAGCAGTACTTC.